The entry below describes one T cell receptor (beta chain). This sample is drawn from a study of shared clonotypes between healthy human individuals. Only CD45RO-negative cells positively selected for CCR7 counted as naive CD8 cells, so terminally differentiated effector memory CD45RA+ cells were excluded. The V gene's germline CDR1 is SGHAT and CDR2 FQNNGV. The V end was cut by 1 base, the J end by 2 bases, with 12 bases between. The CDR3 has 15 residues. Assay execution took place at the deep level. Splitting of each subset's genomic DNA was done evenly across several immunoSEQ plates. Assay: immunoSEQ multiplex PCR; the TCRdb copy retains only in-frame clones and omits some. This sample has about 820,000 clones, with 92% found just once.

This sequence originates from a man aged 25 to 40 in good health. The chain carries TRBV11-2 and TRBJ2-7, with D unresolved. The sequencing sample was made of naive CD8+ T cells sorted from blood. The CDR3 loop is CASSLGFGEPYEQYF. The CDR3 region has the DNA TGTGCCAGCAGCTTAGGTTTCGGAGAACCCTACGAGCAGTACTTC.